The 8 T cell receptor beta chains listed next were all sequenced from one sample in a study of T cell repertoires in cytomegalovirus infection. TCRdb reanalysed the reads using MiXCR and keeps one entry per CDR3 protein. The table has tens of thousands of distinct CDR3 sequences, around 18% seen once. Their cognate antigens are unknown. Source: CD8+ T cells from cultured PBMCs, taken from culture after CMV antigen stimulation. The receptors originated from a human donor in good health (CMV status not recorded). Some clones in this sample may be carry-over from other donors' samples.

This clonotype was seen a handful of times. The rearrangement links TRBV5-5 to TRBJ2-7; D ambiguous. CDR3 length: 14 residues. The V gene's germline CDR1 is SGHKS and CDR2 YYEKEE (reference sequence). Trimming took off 3 bases at V and 1 base at J, with 11 bases between the two ends. The CDR3 coding sequence is TGTGCCAGCAGCTCCAACCGGGTATCCTACGAGCAGTACTTC. This translates into CASSSNRVSYEQYF.

The genes are TRBV7-6 and TRBJ1-4, with a tentative D call TRBD1 (6 bases). With 0 bases removed from V and 12 bases from J, the gap between germline ends came to 17 bases. CDR3 length equals 15 residues. Germline V gene lookup returns CDR1 SGHVS and CDR2 FNYEAQ. The CDR3 is CASSLAGGGFRELFF. Here the CDR3 DNA reads TGTGCCAGCAGCTTAGCGGGCGGGGGCTTTAGGGAACTGTTTTTT.

The CDR3 sequence: CASSLGGNHGYTF. The CDR3 DNA reads TGTGCCAGCAGCTTAGGCGGGAATCATGGCTACACCTTC. The chain is built from TRBV7-2 and TRBJ1-2; unclear D gene. The CDR3 loop spans 13 amino acids. V gave up 1 base and J gave up 6 bases, with 9 bases separating them. The germline V gene encodes CDR1 SGHTA and CDR2 FQGNSA.

This clonotype has at least ten counts. This chain connects TRBV7-9 to TRBJ2-7; 7 bases map to TRBD1. The CDR3 is 13 residues long. CDR1 and CDR2 from the germline V gene are SEHNR and FQNEAQ (reference sequence). J gave up 5 bases and V 1 base, and 2 bases lay outside the gene matches. The CDR3 region has the DNA TGTGCCAGCAGCTTAGGACAGGGAAACGAGCAGTACTTC. Protein sequence: CASSLGQGNEQYF.

The chain employs TRBV7-2 and TRBJ2-3; 7 nucleotides agree with TRBD2. The junction had 11 bases not matched to a gene; V was cut back by 1 base and J by 4 bases. Germline V gene lookup returns CDR1 SGHTA and CDR2 FQGNSA. The CDR3 extends over 17 amino acids. CDR3 loop: CASSLGFGLADSDTQYF. CDR3 bases: TGTGCCAGCAGCTTAGGGTTCGGGCTAGCGGACTCAGATACGCAGTATTTT.

The CDR3 protein is CASNAGSGGTEAFF. DNA for the CDR3: TGTGCCAGCAATGCAGGGTCTGGGGGCACTGAAGCTTTCTTT. This chain connects TRBV3-1 to TRBJ1-1; D perhaps matches TRBD1 (5 bases). This CDR3 spans 14 amino acids. Germline V CDR1 and CDR2: LGHDT, YNNKEL (reference sequence). V lost 7 bases and J lost 4, with 16 bases in between.

This clonotype was found a few times. The chain employs TRBV6-1 and TRBJ1-1; 7 bases align to TRBD1. Germline CDR1 and CDR2: MNHNS and SASEGT. The CDR3 is 14 amino acids. The V gene end was trimmed by 3 bases and the J gene end by 3 bases; junction bases not matched to a gene: 4. The CDR3 protein is CASSETGRDTEAFF. The CDR3 DNA reads as TGTGCCAGCAGTGAGACAGGGCGGGACACTGAAGCTTTCTTT.

The chain couples TRBV7-2 to TRBJ2-4; 7 positions match TRBD2. In germline, CDR1 is SGHTA, CDR2 FQGNSA. The CDR3 loop spans 18 amino acids. Trimming removed 1 base from V and 2 bases from J; junction bases left unmatched: 11. The CDR3 loop reads CASSLGWRESWSKNIQYF. The CDR3 DNA reads as TGTGCCAGCAGCTTAGGTTGGCGGGAGAGCTGGTCCAAAAACATTCAGTACTTC. The full variable domain, rest sourced from reference TRBV7-2 and TRBJ2-4, is GAGVSQSPSNKVTEKGKDVELRCDPISGHTALYWYRQSLGQGLEFLIYFQGNSAPDKSGLPSDRFSAERTGGSVSTLTIQRTQQEDSAVYLCASSLGWRESWSKNIQYFGAGTRLSVL.